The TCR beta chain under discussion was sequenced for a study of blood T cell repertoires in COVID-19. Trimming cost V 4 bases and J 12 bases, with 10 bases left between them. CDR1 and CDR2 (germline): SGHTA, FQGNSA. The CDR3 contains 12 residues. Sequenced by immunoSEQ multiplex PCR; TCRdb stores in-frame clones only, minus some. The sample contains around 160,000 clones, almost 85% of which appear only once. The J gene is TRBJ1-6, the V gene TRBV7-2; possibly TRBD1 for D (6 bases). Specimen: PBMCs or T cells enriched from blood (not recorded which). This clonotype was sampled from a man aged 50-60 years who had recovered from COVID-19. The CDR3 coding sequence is TGTGCCAGCAGCTCCCTCAGGGGACCCCTCCACTTT. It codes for CASSSLRGPLHF.